This T cell receptor beta chain was identified in a study of blood T cell repertoires in COVID-19. Germline CDR1 is ENHRY and CDR2 is SYGVKD. The length of the CDR3 is 14 residues. Trimming stripped 6 bases from V and 2 bases from J, with 11 bases between. Clones were sequenced by immunoSEQ multiplex PCR, and TCRdb holds only the in-frame ones, with some missing. The data contain about 87,000 clones, around 87% of them seen just once; the ten biggest clones take up 4% to 5.5%. The TCR originated in a man aged 40-49 years with acute or convalescent COVID-19. Sequenced input: peripheral blood. V gene TRBV10-3 combines with J gene TRBJ1-3; D may be TRBD1 (6 bases). The CDR3 is CAIRATGAGNTIYF. The CDR3 DNA reads TGTGCCATCAGGGCGACAGGCGCTGGAAACACCATATATTTT.